The 23 T cell receptor beta chains reported below all come from one sample, sequenced in a study of cytomegalovirus exposure and HLA in healthy donors. In the PCR, 60 Vbeta and 13 Jbeta primers were used. Method: immunoSEQ multiplex PCR; TCRdb's copy keeps in-frame clones and lacks some. The sample yields 100,000 to 150,000 clones, around 78% seen once. Sequencing was carried out using PBMCs. These receptors all stem from a young man in good health and CMV-seropositive.

The chain links TRBV12-5 to TRBJ2-2, with 7 bases matching TRBD1. This CDR3 has 14 residues. Germline CDR1 LGHNT, CDR2 FRNRAP. With 6 bases clipped from V and 3 bases from J, the junction kept 4 bases outside the gene matches. CDR3 coding DNA: TGTGCTAGTGGATCGGGACAGCACACCGGGGAGCTGTTTTTT. Amino acids: CASGSGQHTGELFF.

This chain connects TRBV18 to TRBJ2-7; possibly TRBD1 for D (5 bases). V was clipped by 2 bases and J by 0 bases, with 11 bases between them. This CDR3 has 15 amino acids. The germline gives CDR1 KGHSH, CDR2 LQKENI. The CDR3 nucleotides read TGTGCCAGCTCACCAATAGACAGCAACTCCTACGAGCAGTACTTC. Residues: CASSPIDSNSYEQYF. The full variable domain, its missing parts supplied by reference TRBV18 and TRBJ2-7, is NAGVMQNPRHLVRRRGQEARLRCSPMKGHSHVYWYRQLPEEGLKFMVYLQKENIIDESGMPKERFSAEFPKEGPSILRIQQVVRGDSAAYFCASSPIDSNSYEQYFGPGTRLTVT.

This chain links TRBV19 with TRBJ2-7; 7 positions match TRBD1. The V gene's germline CDR1 is LNHDA and CDR2 SQIVND (reference sequence). CDR3 length: 15 residues. The J segment lost 3 bases and the V segment lost 4 bases, leaving 9 bases of the junction unmatched. CDR3 nucleotides: TGTGCCAGTAGTACCCTGGGACAGACTAACTACGAGCAGTACTTC. It codes for CASSTLGQTNYEQYF.

The genes are TRBV10-2 and TRBJ2-7, with D possibly being TRBD1 (5 bases). The CDR3 is 14 residues long. Trimming left V 3 bases short and J 2 bases short, with 11 bases between. Germline assignment: CDR1 WSHSY and CDR2 SAAADI. The CDR3 DNA sequence: TGCGCCAGCAGTGAAGGTCAGGGTACCTACGAGCAGTACTTC. Translated: CASSEGQGTYEQYF.

This sequence joins TRBV13 and TRBJ2-7; D is unclear. Germline V gene data show CDR1 as PRHDT and CDR2 as FYEKMQ (reference sequence). The CDR3 contains 14 residues. The V and J ends lost 0 bases and 5 bases respectively, with 11 bases between them. The CDR3 DNA follows: TGTGCCAGCAGCTTAGGACAGATAAACGACGAGCAGTACTTC. This codes for CASSLGQINDEQYF.

V gene TRBV13 combines with J gene TRBJ2-3; D possibly corresponds to TRBD2 (6 bases). Germline lookup yields CDR1 PRHDT and CDR2 FYEKMQ (reference sequence). V was pared by 6 bases and J by 5 bases, with 21 bases between. The CDR3 length is 16 residues. The CDR3 bases are TGTGCCAGCAGTGGATTTGGCGGGGCTCTGGGAGATACGCAGTATTTT. It encodes CASSGFGGALGDTQYF. Variable domain in full (rest from reference TRBV13 and TRBJ2-3): AAGVIQSPRHLIKEKRETATLKCYPIPRHDTVYWYQQGPGQDPQFLISFYEKMQSDKGSIPDRFSAQQFSDYHSELNMSSLELGDSALYFCASSGFGGALGDTQYFGPGTRLTVL.

This clone was found once. The genes are TRBV15 and TRBJ1-5; 8 bases align to TRBD1. This CDR3 comprises 17 residues. The germline V gene has CDR1 LNHNV and CDR2 YYDKDF (reference sequence). J lost 5 bases, V lost 0 bases, and 9 bases had no gene match. CDR3 DNA sequence: TGTGCCACCAGCAGAGATCGTCGGACAGGGAGCCATCAGCCCCAGCATTTT. Its protein product is CATSRDRRTGSHQPQHF.

This clone turned up a few times. This chain links TRBV5-6 with TRBJ1-6, with a tentative D call TRBD1 (6 bases). The V end lost 0 bases, the J end lost 5 bases, and 9 bases lay between the germline ends. Germline V gene data show CDR1 as SGHDT and CDR2 as YYEEEE. This CDR3 has 15 residues. CDR3 protein: CASSLVQGDNSPLHF. CDR3 nucleotide sequence: TGTGCCAGCAGCTTGGTACAGGGTGATAATTCACCCCTCCACTTT.

This sequence joins TRBV6-4 and TRBJ2-5; TRBD1 matches 7 bases. The germline V gene has CDR1 MRHNA and CDR2 SNTAGT. The CDR3 extends over 14 amino acids. V shed 9 bases and J 1 base; nucleotides not matched to a gene: 8. DNA of the CDR3: TGTGCCAGTCACAGGGGTGCGGTCCAAGAGACCCAGTACTTC. Its protein is CASHRGAVQETQYF.

This chain links TRBV11-3 with TRBJ2-1; D gene unclear. Between the trimmed V and J ends, which lost 1 base and 5 bases, there was a span of 6 bases. This CDR3 comprises 13 residues. Germline V CDR1 and CDR2: SGHNT, YENEEA. The CDR3 region is CASSLASDNEQFF. The CDR3 DNA reads TGTGCCAGCAGCTTAGCCAGTGACAATGAGCAGTTCTTC.

J is TRBJ2-7 and V is TRBV27; a possible D gene is TRBD1 (6 bases). From germline, CDR1 is MNHEY and CDR2 SMNVEV (reference sequence). CDR3 length equals 18 residues. Trimming cost V 2 bases and J 4 bases, with 24 bases left between them. CDR3 bases: TGTGCCAGCAGTTTAAGGGTTAAGGGGGTAAGGTTTGGGTACGAGCAGTACTTC. It yields the protein CASSLRVKGVRFGYEQYF.

The V call is TRBV2, the J call TRBJ2-3; TRBD1 matches at 10 bases. V was clipped by 10 bases and J by 6 bases; unmatched bases: 10. CDR1 is SNHLY and CDR2 is FYNNEI in the germline V gene. The CDR3 contains 14 residues. The CDR3 spells CANRQGASGDTQYF. DNA for the CDR3: TGTGCCAACAGACAGGGGGCTTCTGGGGATACGCAGTATTTT.

Relative to its sample, this clone is medium-sized. V is TRBV6-1 and J is TRBJ1-2, with no clear D. V shed 1 base and J shed 2 bases, with 11 bases lying between them. CDR1 and CDR2 from the germline V gene are MNHNS and SASEGT. The CDR3 extends over 15 amino acids. CDR3 nucleotides: TGTGCCAGCAGTGAAGACCAGGTCCCCAACTATGGCTACACCTTC. Translating gives CASSEDQVPNYGYTF.

This chain uses TRBV19 with TRBJ1-2, with a weak D call TRBD1 (5 bases). V gave up 3 bases and J gave up 7 bases, with 15 bases separating them. This CDR3 comprises 14 residues. CDR1 and CDR2 (germline): LNHDA, SQIVND (reference sequence). For the CDR3, the DNA is TGTGCCAGTAGTATGCAGGGAGGTCAGAGTGGCTACACCTTC. This codes for CASSMQGGQSGYTF.

On this clone: The conserved phenylalanine or tryptophan is not found at the CDR3 terminus, so this likely reflects a read error. This sequence joins TRBV19 and TRBJ1-4, with TRBD1 matching 9 bases. With 7 bases clipped from V and 11 bases from J, the junction kept 14 bases outside the gene matches. The CDR3 is 15 amino acids. Germline CDR1 LNHDA, CDR2 SQIVND (reference sequence). DNA of the CDR3: TGTGCCAGTACCCCCTCTTTGGAGACAGGGGGGAAACTGTTTCTT. It translates to CASTPSLETGGKLFL.

This clone was observed once. This chain uses TRBV6-1 with TRBJ1-2, with a tentative D call TRBD1 (5 bases). V was trimmed by 1 base and J by 5 bases, leaving 17 bases between them. The CDR3 covers 16 residues. The germline CDR1 and CDR2 sequences are MNHNS and SASEGT. The DNA of the CDR3 is TGTGCCAGCAGTGAAGAGGCGGGAACAGGTGTTTATGGCTACACCTTC. Translation gives CASSEEAGTGVYGYTF.

The chain combines TRBV9 with TRBJ1-6, with unresolved D. The germline V gene has CDR1 SGDLS and CDR2 YYNGEE. This CDR3 is built from 15 residues. Deletions cut 0 bases from V and 9 bases from J, with 13 bases between. Written as DNA, the CDR3 is TGTGCCAGCAGCGTAGAGGCAGCGTCATTTTCACCCCTCCACTTT. Its translation: CASSVEAASFSPLHF.

This chain joins TRBV19 and TRBJ1-2, with 7 bases lining up with TRBD1. In germline, CDR1 is LNHDA, CDR2 SQIVND (reference sequence). J lost 8 bases, V lost 0 bases, and 12 bases had no gene match. This CDR3 is 16 amino acids long. The CDR3 loop reads CASSIDITGQRGGYTF. As DNA, the CDR3 is TGTGCCAGTAGTATAGATATTACGGGACAGAGAGGGGGCTACACCTTC.

The J gene is TRBJ2-3, the V gene TRBV6-5; D ambiguous. There are 14 residues in the CDR3. Germline V CDR1 and CDR2: MNHEY, SVGAGI. Between the trimmed V and J ends, which lost 5 bases and 1 base, there was a span of 10 bases. CDR3 bases: TGTGCCAGCAGTAGGTTCCAGGGCACAGATACGCAGTATTTT. It encodes CASSRFQGTDTQYF.

The chain has TRBV27 and TRBJ1-5; unclear D gene. CDR1 MNHEY and CDR2 SMNVEV come from the germline V gene (reference sequence). Trimming cost V 1 base and J 1 base, with 8 bases left between them. The CDR3 sequence is 15 residues long. The CDR3 bases are TGTGCCAGCAGTTTATTAGCAACAAGCAATCAGCCCCAGCATTTT. Residues: CASSLLATSNQPQHF.

The chain carries TRBV10-2 and TRBJ1-6, with 9 bases that match TRBD1. The CDR3 contains 14 residues. The V gene end was trimmed by 6 bases and the J gene end by 5 bases; junction bases not matched to a gene: 2. Per the germline V gene, CDR1 is WSHSY and CDR2 is SAAADI. The CDR3, as DNA: TGCGCCAGCAGCGACAGGGGGAATAATTCACCCCTCCACTTT. Protein product: CASSDRGNNSPLHF.

In this sample, this clone turned up once. V usage is TRBV6-5 and J usage is TRBJ1-6, with D hard to call. The CDR3 runs 13 residues. Per the germline V gene, CDR1 is MNHEY and CDR2 is SVGAGI. Trimming removed 0 bases from V and 10 bases from J, with 7 bases in between. CDR3 in DNA: TGTGCCAGCAGTTACTCGAGAGGATCACCCCTCCACTTT. It translates to CASSYSRGSPLHF.

This chain uses TRBV6-5 with TRBJ1-4, with D perhaps TRBD1 (6 bases). Trimming removed 6 bases at V and 11 bases at J, with 22 bases between. Germline assignment: CDR1 MNHEY and CDR2 SVGAGI. The CDR3 is made up of 15 amino acids. The CDR3 region has the DNA TGTGCCAGCAGAATAGCAGGGGCAGGATTCGGGAAACTGTTTTTT. Its translation is CASRIAGAGFGKLFF.